This T cell receptor beta chain was retrieved from a study of blood T cell repertoires in COVID-19. About the research overall: The United States, Italy and Spain were the sources of the acute and convalescent COVID-19 samples.

This clone was observed a handful of times. The V segment lost 4 bases and the J segment 0 bases; nucleotides outside the gene matches: 6. Germline loops: CDR1 GTSNPN, CDR2 SVGIG (reference sequence). CDR3 length: 16 amino acids. Only in-frame clones appear in the TCRdb table, and some are missing; sequencing was by immunoSEQ multiplex PCR. Of 220,000 or so clones in the sample, around 83% were seen once. The chain has TRBV30 and TRBJ2-3, with 11 positions matching TRBD2. The sample comprised PBMCs or T cells enriched from blood (not recorded which). The origin of this receptor is a woman between 40 and 55 years old with acute COVID-19. CDR3 loop: CAWKLAGAASTDTQYF. CDR3 sequence (DNA): TGTGCCTGGAAACTAGCGGGGGCTGCTAGCACAGATACGCAGTATTTT.